Below are 3 T cell receptor beta chains sequenced from a single sample in a study of beta chain features in type 1 diabetes. The study reverse transcribed the entire isolated RNA, so it sequenced expressed TCRB transcripts. Some clones are missing from TCRdb's copy, which holds only in-frame ones; the method was immunoSEQ multiplex PCR. The sample includes 860,000 or so clones, 15% to 20% seen only once; the top ten take about 0.02%. What was sequenced was naive CD4+ T cells from blood. All receptors come from a woman in her late teens or twenties in good health.

This clone has more than one count but fewer than ten. CDR3 loop: CASSSWDRSATNEKLFF. The CDR3 bases are TGTGCCAGCAGTTCCTGGGACAGGAGTGCAACTAATGAAAAACTGTTTTTT. The J gene is TRBJ1-4, the V gene TRBV28; 8 positions match TRBD1. This CDR3 is built from 17 residues. The trim removed 4 bases at V and 0 bases at J, leaving 7 bases unmatched. Per the germline V gene, CDR1 is MDHEN and CDR2 is SYDVKM. Complete variable domain (other parts from reference TRBV28 and TRBJ1-4): DVKVTQSSRYLVKRTGEKVFLECVQDMDHENMFWYRQDPGLGLRLIYFSYDVKMKEKGDIPEGYSVSREKKERFSLILESASTNQTSMYLCASSSWDRSATNEKLFFGSGTQLSVL.

This clone was detected a few times. V and J are TRBV13 and TRBJ2-7; 8 positions agree with TRBD1. V lost 2 bases and J lost 5; bases outside the gene matches: 5. Germline V gene data show CDR1 as PRHDT and CDR2 as FYEKMQ (reference sequence). The CDR3 runs to 14 residues. CDR3: CASSLLQGAHEQYF. As DNA, the CDR3 is TGTGCCAGCAGCTTACTTCAGGGGGCCCACGAGCAGTACTTC.

This clone was observed a handful of times. The genes are TRBV5-1 and TRBJ2-1; 7 nucleotides align to TRBD2. The CDR3 length is 16 residues. V shed 0 bases, J shed 5 bases, and the junction held 8 bases outside the gene matches. In germline, CDR1 is SGHRS, CDR2 YFSETQ. The CDR3 loop reads CASSLALGLGNNEQFF. The CDR3 DNA reads TGCGCCAGCAGCTTGGCTCTTGGACTAGGAAACAATGAGCAGTTCTTC.